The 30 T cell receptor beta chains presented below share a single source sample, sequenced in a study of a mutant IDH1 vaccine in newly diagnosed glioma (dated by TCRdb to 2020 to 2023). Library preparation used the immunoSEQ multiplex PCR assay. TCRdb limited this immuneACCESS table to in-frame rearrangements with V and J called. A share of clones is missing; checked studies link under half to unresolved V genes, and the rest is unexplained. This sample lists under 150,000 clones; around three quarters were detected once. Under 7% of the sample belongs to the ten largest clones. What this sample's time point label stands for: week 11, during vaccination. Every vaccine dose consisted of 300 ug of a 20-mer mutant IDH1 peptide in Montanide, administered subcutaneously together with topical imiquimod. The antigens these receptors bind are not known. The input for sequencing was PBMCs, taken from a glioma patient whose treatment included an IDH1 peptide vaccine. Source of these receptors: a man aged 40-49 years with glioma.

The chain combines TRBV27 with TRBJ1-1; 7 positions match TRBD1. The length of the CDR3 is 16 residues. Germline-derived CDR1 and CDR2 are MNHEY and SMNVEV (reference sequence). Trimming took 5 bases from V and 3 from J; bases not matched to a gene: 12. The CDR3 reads CASSLITGALYTEAFF. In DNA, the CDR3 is TGTGCCAGCAGTCTCATTACAGGGGCCTTATACACTGAAGCTTTCTTT.

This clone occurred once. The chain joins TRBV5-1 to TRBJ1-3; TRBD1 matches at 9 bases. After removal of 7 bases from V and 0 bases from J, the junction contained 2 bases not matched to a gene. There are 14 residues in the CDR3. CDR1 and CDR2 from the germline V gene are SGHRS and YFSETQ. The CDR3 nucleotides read TGCGCCAGCGGACAGGGGATCTCTGGAAACACCATATATTTT. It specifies CASGQGISGNTIYF.

The CDR3 loop is CASSPFPLGVLETQYF. For the CDR3, the DNA is TGTGCCAGCAGTCCCTTCCCTTTGGGGGTTCTCGAGACCCAGTACTTC. The J gene is TRBJ2-5, the V gene TRBV27, with D tentatively TRBD1 or TRBD2 (5 bases each). The CDR3 has 16 amino acids. Germline-derived CDR1 and CDR2 are MNHEY and SMNVEV (reference sequence). V dropped 5 bases and J dropped 5 bases, with 21 bases sitting between them.

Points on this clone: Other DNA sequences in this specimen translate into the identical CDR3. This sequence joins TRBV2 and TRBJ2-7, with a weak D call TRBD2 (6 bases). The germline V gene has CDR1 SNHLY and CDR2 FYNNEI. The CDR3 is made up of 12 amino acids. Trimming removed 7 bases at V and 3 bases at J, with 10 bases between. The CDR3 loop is CASTGLSYEQYF. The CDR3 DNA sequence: TGTGCCAGCACGGGACTGAGCTACGAGCAGTACTTC.

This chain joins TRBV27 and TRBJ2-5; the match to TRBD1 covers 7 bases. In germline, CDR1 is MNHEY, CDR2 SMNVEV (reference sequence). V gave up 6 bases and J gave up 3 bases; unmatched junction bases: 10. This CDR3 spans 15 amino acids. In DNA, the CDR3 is TGTGCCAGCAGGCCCGACAGGGCGCTCAAAGAGACCCAGTACTTC. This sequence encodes CASRPDRALKETQYF.

This chain's CDR3 is CASSVDQVQETQYF. As DNA, the CDR3 is TGTGCCAGCAGCGTAGATCAAGTTCAAGAGACCCAGTACTTC. The chain combines TRBV9 with TRBJ2-5; D is undetermined. Per the germline V gene, CDR1 is SGDLS and CDR2 is YYNGEE. The ends were cut back, 0 bases at V and 2 bases at J, with 8 bases in the middle. The CDR3 consists of 14 residues. Using reference TRBV9 and TRBJ2-5 for the parts outside the CDR3, the full variable domain is DSGVTQTPKHLITATGQRVTLRCSPRSGDLSVYWYQQSLDQGLQFLIQYYNGEERAKGNILERFSAQQFPDLHSELNLSSLELGDSALYFCASSVDQVQETQYFGPGTRLLVL.

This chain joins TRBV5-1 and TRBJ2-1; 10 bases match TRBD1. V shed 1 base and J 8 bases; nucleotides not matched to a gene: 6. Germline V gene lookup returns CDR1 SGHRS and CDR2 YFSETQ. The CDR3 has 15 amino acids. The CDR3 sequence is CASSLTGTGEYEQFF. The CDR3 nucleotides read TGCGCCAGCAGCTTGACGGGGACAGGGGAATATGAGCAGTTCTTC.

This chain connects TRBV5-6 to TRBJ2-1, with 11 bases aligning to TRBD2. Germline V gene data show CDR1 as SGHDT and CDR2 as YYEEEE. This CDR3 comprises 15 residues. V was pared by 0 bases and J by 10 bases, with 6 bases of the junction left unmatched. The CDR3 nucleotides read TGTGCCAGCAGCTTGGAGCTAGCGGGGGGCGGCGAGCAGTTCTTC. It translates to CASSLELAGGGEQFF.

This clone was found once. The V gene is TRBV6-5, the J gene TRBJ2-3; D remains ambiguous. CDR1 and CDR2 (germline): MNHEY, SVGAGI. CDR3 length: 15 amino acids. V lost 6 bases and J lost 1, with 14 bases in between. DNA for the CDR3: TGTGCCAGCAGCCCAGTTCGGGTCGGCACAGATACGCAGTATTTT. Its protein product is CASSPVRVGTDTQYF.

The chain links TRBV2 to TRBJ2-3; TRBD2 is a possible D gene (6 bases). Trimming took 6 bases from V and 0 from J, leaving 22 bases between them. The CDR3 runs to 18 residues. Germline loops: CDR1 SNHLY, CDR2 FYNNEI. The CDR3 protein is CASRLRLELPISTDTQYF. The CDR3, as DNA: TGTGCCAGCAGACTTCGACTAGAACTACCAATAAGCACAGATACGCAGTATTTT.

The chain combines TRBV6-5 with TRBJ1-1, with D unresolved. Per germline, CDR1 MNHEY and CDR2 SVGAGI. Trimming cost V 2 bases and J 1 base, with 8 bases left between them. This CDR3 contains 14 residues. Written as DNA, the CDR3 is TGTGCCAGCAGTTACACGGCACCGAACACTGAAGCTTTCTTT. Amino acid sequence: CASSYTAPNTEAFF.

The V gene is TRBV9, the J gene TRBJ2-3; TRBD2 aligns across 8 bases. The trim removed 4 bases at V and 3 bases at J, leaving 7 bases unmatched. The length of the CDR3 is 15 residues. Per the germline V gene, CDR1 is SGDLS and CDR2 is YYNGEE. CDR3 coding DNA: TGTGCCAGCAGCATTAGCGGGAAGGGGACAGATACGCAGTATTTT. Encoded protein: CASSISGKGTDTQYF.

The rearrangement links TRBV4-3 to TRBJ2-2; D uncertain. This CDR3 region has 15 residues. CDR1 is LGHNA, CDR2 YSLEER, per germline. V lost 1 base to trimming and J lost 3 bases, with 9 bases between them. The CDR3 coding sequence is TGCGCCAGCAGCCAAGGCAGTTTGTACACCGGGGAGCTGTTTTTT. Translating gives CASSQGSLYTGELFF.

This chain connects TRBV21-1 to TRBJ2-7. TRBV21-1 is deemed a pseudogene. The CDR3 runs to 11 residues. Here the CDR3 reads CASSNSYEQYF. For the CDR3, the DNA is TGTGCCAGCAGCAACTCCTACGAGCAGTACTTC.

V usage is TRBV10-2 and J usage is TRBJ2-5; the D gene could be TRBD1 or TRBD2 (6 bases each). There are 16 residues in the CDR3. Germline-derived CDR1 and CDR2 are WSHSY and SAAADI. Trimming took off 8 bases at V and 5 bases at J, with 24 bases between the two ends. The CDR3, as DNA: TGCGCCAGCCTGACCCAAGGGGGGAACAGACGTGAGACCCAGTACTTC. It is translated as CASLTQGGNRRETQYF.

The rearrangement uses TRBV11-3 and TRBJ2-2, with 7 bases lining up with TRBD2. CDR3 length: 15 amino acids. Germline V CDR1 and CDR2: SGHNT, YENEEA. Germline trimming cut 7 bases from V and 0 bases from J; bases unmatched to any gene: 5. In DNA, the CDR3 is TGTGCCAGCAAGGGAGGGACGACGAACACCGGGGAGCTGTTTTTT. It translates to CASKGGTTNTGELFF.

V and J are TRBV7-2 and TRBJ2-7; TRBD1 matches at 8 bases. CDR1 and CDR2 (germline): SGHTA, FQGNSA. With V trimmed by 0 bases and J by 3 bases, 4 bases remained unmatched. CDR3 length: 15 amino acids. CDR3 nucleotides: TGTGCCAGCAGCTTAGCGGTTGGACAGGGCTACGAGCAGTACTTC. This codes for CASSLAVGQGYEQYF.

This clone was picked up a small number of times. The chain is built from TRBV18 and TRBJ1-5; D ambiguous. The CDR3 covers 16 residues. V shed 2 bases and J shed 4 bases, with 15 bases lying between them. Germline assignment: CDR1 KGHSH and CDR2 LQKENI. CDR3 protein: CASSPDGSLGNQPQHF. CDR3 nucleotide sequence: TGTGCCAGCTCACCAGATGGGTCCCTCGGGAATCAGCCCCAGCATTTT.

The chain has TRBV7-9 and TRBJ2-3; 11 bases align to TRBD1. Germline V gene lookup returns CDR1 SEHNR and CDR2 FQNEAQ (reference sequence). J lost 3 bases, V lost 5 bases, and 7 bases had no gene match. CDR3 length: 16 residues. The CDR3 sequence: CASSLGTGGRTDTQYF. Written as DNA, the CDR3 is TGTGCCAGCAGCCTCGGGACAGGGGGTAGGACAGATACGCAGTATTTT.

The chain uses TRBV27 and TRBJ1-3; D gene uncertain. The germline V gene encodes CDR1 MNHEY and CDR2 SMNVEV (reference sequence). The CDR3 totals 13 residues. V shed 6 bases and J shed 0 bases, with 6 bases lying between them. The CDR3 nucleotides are TGTGCCAGCAGCCGTGGCTCTGGAAACACCATATATTTT. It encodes CASSRGSGNTIYF.

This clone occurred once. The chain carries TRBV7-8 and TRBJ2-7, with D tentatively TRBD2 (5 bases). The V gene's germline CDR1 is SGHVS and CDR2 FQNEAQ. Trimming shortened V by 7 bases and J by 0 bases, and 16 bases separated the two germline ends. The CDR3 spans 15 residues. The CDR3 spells CASTLRVFSSYEQYF. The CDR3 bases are TGTGCCAGCACCTTGAGGGTCTTTAGCTCCTACGAGCAGTACTTC.

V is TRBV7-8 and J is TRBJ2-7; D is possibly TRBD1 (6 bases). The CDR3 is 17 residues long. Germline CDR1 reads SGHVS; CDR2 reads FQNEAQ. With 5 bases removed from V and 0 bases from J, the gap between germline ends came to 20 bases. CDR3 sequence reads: CASSPTVATGGSYEQYF. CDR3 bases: TGTGCCAGCAGCCCTACGGTGGCGACAGGCGGCTCCTACGAGCAGTACTTC.

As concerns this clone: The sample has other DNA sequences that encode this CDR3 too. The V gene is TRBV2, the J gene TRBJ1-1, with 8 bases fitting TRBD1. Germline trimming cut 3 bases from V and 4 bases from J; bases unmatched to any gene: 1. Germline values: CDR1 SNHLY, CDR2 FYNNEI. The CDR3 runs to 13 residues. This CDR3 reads CASSDDRGTEAFF. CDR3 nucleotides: TGTGCCAGCAGTGATGACAGGGGCACTGAAGCTTTCTTT.

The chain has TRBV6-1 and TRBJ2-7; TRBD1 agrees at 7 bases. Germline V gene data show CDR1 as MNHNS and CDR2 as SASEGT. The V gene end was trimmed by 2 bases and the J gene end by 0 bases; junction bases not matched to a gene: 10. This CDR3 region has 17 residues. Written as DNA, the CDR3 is TGTGCCAGCAGTGAATGGGGGAACAGGGGAAGCTCCTACGAGCAGTACTTC. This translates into CASSEWGNRGSSYEQYF.

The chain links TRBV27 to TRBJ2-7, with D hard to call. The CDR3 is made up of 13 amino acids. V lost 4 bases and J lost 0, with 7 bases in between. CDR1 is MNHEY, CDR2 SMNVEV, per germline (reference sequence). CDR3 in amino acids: CASSWADSYEQYF. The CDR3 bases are TGTGCCAGCAGTTGGGCAGACTCCTACGAGCAGTACTTC.

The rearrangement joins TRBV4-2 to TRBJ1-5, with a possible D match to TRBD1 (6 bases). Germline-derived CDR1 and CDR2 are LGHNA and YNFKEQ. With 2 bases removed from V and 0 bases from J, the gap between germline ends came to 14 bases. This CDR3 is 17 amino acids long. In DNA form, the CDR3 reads TGTGCCAGCAGCCAACCTTGGGACACTAATAGCAATCAGCCCCAGCATTTT. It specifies CASSQPWDTNSNQPQHF.

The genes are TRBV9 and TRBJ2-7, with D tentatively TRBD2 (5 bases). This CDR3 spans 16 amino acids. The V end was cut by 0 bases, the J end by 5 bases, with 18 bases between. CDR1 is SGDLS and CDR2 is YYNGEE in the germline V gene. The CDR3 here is CASSVATTRGQDEQYF. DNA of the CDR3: TGTGCCAGCAGCGTAGCTACGACTCGAGGGCAGGACGAGCAGTACTTC.

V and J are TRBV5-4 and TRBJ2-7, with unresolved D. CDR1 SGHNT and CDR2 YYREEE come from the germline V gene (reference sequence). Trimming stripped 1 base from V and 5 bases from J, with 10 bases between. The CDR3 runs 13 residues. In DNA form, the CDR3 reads TGTGCCAGCAGCTTGTCTTTGGGTCACGAGCAGTACTTC. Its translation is CASSLSLGHEQYF.

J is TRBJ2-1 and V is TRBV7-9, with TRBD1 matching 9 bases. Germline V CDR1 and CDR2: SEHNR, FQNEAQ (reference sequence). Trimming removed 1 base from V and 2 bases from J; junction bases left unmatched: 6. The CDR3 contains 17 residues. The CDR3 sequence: CASSLGGWDRAYNEQFF. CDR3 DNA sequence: TGTGCCAGCAGCTTAGGGGGATGGGACAGGGCCTACAATGAGCAGTTCTTC.

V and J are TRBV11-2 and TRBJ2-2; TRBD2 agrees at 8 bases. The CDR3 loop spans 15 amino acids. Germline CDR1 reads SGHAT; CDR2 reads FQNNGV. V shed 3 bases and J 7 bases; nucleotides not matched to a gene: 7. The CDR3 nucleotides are TGTGCCAGCAGCTTTAGCGGGACCGTTAACGGGGAGCTGTTTTTT. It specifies CASSFSGTVNGELFF.